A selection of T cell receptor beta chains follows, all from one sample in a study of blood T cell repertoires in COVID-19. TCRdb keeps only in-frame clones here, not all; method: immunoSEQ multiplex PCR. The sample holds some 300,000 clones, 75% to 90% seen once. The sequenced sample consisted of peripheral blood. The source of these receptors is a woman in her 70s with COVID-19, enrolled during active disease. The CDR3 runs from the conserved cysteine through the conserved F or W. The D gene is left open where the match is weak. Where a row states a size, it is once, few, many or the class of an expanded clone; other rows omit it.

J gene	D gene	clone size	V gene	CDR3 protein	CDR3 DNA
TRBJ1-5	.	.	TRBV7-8	CASSLDRVQPQHF	TGTGCCAGCAGCTTAGACCGGGTACAGCCCCAGCATTTT
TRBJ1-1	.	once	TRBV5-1	CASSARRGGGNTEAFF	TGCGCCAGCAGCGCCCGGAGGGGGGGCGGGAACACTGAAGCTTTCTTT
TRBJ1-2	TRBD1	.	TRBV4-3	CASSQETGVYGYTF	TGCGCCAGCAGCCAAGAGACAGGGGTCTATGGCTACACCTTC
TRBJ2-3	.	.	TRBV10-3	CAISESKDSQDTQYF	TGTGCCATCAGTGAGTCGAAGGACTCCCAAGATACGCAGTATTTT
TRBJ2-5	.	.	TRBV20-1	CSSGTLETQYF	TGCAGTTCCGGGACTCTGGAAACCCAGTACTTC
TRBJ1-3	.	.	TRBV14	CASSQRTESSGNTIYF	TGTGCCAGCAGCCAACGGACAGAGAGCTCTGGAAACACCATATATTTT
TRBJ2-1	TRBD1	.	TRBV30	CAGTVYNEQFF	TGTGCCGGGACAGTTTACAATGAGCAGTTCTTC
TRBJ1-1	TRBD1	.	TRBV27	CASSLWLGQWWSEAFF	TGTGCCAGCAGTTTATGGTTGGGACAGTGGTGGTCTGAAGCTTTCTTT
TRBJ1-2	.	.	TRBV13	CASSQPGGVHGYTF	TGTGCCAGCAGCCAACCGGGGGGGGTCCATGGCTACACCTTC
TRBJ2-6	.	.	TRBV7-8	CASSSYRAPGANVLTF	TGTGCCAGCAGCAGTTACAGGGCCCCTGGGGCCAACGTCCTGACTTTC
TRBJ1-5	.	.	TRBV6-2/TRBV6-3	CASSYSRDQPQHF	TGTGCCAGCAGTTACTCGAGGGATCAGCCCCAGCATTTT
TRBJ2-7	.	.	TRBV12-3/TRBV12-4	CASSRSYPYEQYF	TGTGCCAGCAGTCGGAGCTACCCCTACGAGCAGTACTTC
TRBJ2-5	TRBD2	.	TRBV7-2	CASSQSGVETQYF	TGTGCCAGCAGTCAGAGCGGGGTAGAGACCCAGTACTTC
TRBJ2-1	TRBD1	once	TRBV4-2	CASSQDWAGGQFF	TGTGCCAGCAGCCAAGATTGGGCAGGGGGGCAGTTCTTC
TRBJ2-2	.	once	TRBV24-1	CATSGRRGTGELFF	TGTGCCACCAGTGGCCGCAGGGGCACCGGGGAGCTGTTTTTT
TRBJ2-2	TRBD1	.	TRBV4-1	CASSHPDRAAGELFF	TGCGCCAGCAGCCACCCGGACAGGGCGGCCGGGGAGCTGTTTTTT
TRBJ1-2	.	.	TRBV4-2	CASSQSTGTNYGYTF	TGTGCCAGCAGCCAATCGACCGGGACAAACTATGGCTACACCTTC
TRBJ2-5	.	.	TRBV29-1	CSVELGGSETQYF	TGCAGCGTTGAACTAGGGGGTAGTGAGACCCAGTACTTC
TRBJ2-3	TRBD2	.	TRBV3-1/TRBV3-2	CASSQTSGGADTQYF	TGTGCCAGCAGCCAGACTAGCGGGGGGGCAGATACGCAGTATTTT
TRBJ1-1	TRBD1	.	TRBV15	CATSINTLGTGATEAFF	TGTGCCACCAGCATCAACACACTCGGGACAGGGGCCACTGAAGCTTTCTTT
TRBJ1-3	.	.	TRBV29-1	CSAVGRGNTIYF	TGCAGCGCTGTAGGACGGGGTAACACCATATATTTT
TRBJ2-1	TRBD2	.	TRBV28	CAGRTSGYNEQFF	TGTGCCGGTCGGACTAGCGGTTACAATGAGCAGTTCTTC
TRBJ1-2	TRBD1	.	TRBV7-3	CASSLTGGQGGDGYTF	TGTGCCAGCAGCTTAACTGGTGGACAGGGGGGAGATGGCTACACCTTC
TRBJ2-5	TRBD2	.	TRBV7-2	CASSLYLAGEETQYF	TGTGCCAGCAGCCTATACTTAGCGGGGGAAGAGACCCAGTACTTC
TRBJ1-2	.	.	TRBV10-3	CAIRIQGPHSYGYTF	TGTGCCATCAGGATACAGGGCCCGCACTCCTATGGCTACACCTTC
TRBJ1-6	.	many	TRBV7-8	CASSLVGGVGSPLHF	TGTGCCAGCAGCTTAGTCGGGGGTGTCGGCTCACCCCTCCACTTT
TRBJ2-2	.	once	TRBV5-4	CASSLDQGNTGELFF	TGTGCCAGCAGCTTGGATCAGGGGAACACCGGGGAGCTGTTTTTT
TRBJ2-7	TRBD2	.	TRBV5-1	CASSLGSGGASYEQYF	TGCGCCAGCAGCTTGGGCAGCGGGGGGGCCTCCTACGAGCAGTACTTC
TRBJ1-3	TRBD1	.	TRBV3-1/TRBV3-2	CASSFRGQGNTIYF	TGTGCCAGCAGCTTCAGGGGGCAAGGAAACACCATATATTTT
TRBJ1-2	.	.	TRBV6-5	CASSYSTGRGHYGYTF	TGTGCCAGCAGTTACTCGACAGGCAGGGGACACTATGGCTACACCTTC
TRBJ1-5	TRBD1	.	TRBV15	CATSRGTGTQPQHF	TGTGCCACCAGCAGGGGGACAGGGACACAGCCCCAGCATTTT
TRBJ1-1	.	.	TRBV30	CAWSADTNTEAFF	TGTGCCTGGAGTGCGGACACGAACACTGAAGCTTTCTTT
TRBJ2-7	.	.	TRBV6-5	CASSYRLIGYEQYF	TGTGCCAGCAGTTACCGATTGATCGGGTACGAGCAGTACTTC
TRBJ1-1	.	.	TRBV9	CASSVEPRTEAFF	TGTGCCAGCAGCGTAGAACCGCGAACTGAAGCTTTCTTT
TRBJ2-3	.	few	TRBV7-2	CASSFSNGVTDTQYF	TGTGCCAGCAGCTTTAGTAACGGGGTCACAGATACGCAGTATTTT
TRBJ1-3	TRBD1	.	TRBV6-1	CASSKAGTGTGNTIYF	TGTGCCAGCAGTAAAGCCGGGACAGGGACTGGAAACACCATATATTTT
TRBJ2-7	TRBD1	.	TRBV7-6	CASSLGQGAYEQYF	TGTGCCAGCAGCTTGGGGCAGGGGGCCTACGAGCAGTACTTC
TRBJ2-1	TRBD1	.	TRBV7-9	CASSQDRADEQFF	TGTGCCAGCAGCCAGGACAGGGCCGATGAGCAGTTCTTC
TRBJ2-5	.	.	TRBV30	CAWSVIGAGETQYF	TGTGCCTGGAGTGTTATAGGGGCCGGAGAGACCCAGTACTTC
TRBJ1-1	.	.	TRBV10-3	CASRTALEAFF	TGTGCCAGCCGGACAGCCCTTGAAGCTTTCTTT
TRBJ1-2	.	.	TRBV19	CASSKATVIRYGYTF	TGTGCCAGTAGTAAAGCCACAGTGATCCGCTATGGCTACACCTTC
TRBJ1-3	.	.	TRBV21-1	CASSPAPGVAGNTIYF	TGTGCCAGCAGCCCCGCCCCGGGTGTGGCTGGAAACACCATATATTTT
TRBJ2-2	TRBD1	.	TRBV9	CASSVPGQPRSGELFF	TGTGCCAGCAGCGTCCCGGGACAGCCAAGGTCCGGGGAGCTGTTTTTT
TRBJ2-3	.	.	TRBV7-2	CASSNSDMYTDTQYF	TGTGCCAGCAGCAACTCTGACATGTACACAGATACGCAGTATTTT
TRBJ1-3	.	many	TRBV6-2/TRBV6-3	CASSYSRGRNSGNTIYF	TGTGCCAGCAGTTACTCTAGGGGAAGAAACTCTGGAAACACCATATATTTT
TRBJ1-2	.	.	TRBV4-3	CASSQDRGMGGYTF	TGCGCCAGCAGCCAAGATAGGGGTATGGGGGGCTACACCTTC
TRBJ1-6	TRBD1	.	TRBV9	CASSEGTGLNSPLHF	TGTGCCAGCAGCGAGGGGACAGGGCTAAACTCACCCCTCCACTTT
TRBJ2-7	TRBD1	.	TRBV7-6	CASSIHRGYYEQYF	TGTGCCAGCAGCATCCACAGGGGATACTACGAGCAGTACTTC
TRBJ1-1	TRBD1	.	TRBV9	CASSPPGQGSNTEAFF	TGTGCCAGCAGCCCCCCCGGACAGGGGTCGAACACTGAAGCTTTCTTT
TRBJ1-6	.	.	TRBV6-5	CASSTQGRNSPLHF	TGTGCCAGCAGTACCCAGGGTAGGAATTCACCCCTCCACTTT
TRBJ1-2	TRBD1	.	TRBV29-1	CSVSTGSYGYTF	TGCAGCGTTTCGACAGGGAGCTATGGCTACACCTTC
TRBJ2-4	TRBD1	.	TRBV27	CASSFPGQGSLAKNIQYF	TGTGCCAGCAGTTTCCCGGGACAGGGGTCTCTAGCCAAAAACATTCAGTACTTC
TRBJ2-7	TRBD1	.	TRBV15	CATRGQEATYEQYF	TGTGCCACCAGAGGACAGGAGGCCACCTACGAGCAGTACTTC
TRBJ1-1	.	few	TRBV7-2	CASSLAGAQNTEAFF	TGTGCCAGCAGCTTAGCGGGGGCTCAGAACACTGAAGCTTTCTTT
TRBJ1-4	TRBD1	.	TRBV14	CASSGYRGTNEKLFF	TGTGCCAGCAGCGGCTACAGGGGAACTAATGAAAAACTGTTTTTT
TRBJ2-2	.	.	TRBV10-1	CASSAGANTGELFF	TGCGCCAGCAGTGCCGGGGCGAACACCGGGGAGCTGTTTTTT
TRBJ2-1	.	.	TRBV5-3	CARSNGANEQFF	TGTGCCAGAAGCAATGGGGCAAATGAGCAGTTCTTC
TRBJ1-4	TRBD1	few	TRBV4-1	CASSQKSPTGTGGANEKLFF	TGCGCCAGCAGCCAAAAGTCTCCCACCGGGACAGGGGGTGCTAATGAAAAACTGTTTTTT
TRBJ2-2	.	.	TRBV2	CASRIDPVGSGELFF	TGTGCCAGCAGGATAGACCCTGTTGGGAGCGGGGAGCTGTTTTTT